This is a list of T cell receptor beta chains from one sample in a study of blood T cells in healthy people across ages. TCRdb re-called the 5' RACE reads with MiXCR, one entry per CDR3 protein. The data show 2 million or so distinct CDR3 sequences, around half seen once. The specimen was blood. These receptors all stem from a middle-aged woman in good health. The CDR3 runs from the conserved cysteine through the conserved F or W. D genes are given only for firm matches. Where a row states a size, it is once, few, many or the class of an expanded clone; other rows omit it.

abundance,j_gene,v_gene,d_gene,CDR3aa,CDR3nt
NA,TRBJ2-5,TRBV9,TRBD1,CASCVTGAVMETQYF,TGTGCCAGCTGCGTAACAGGGGCGGTTATGGAGACCCAGTACTTC
NA,TRBJ1-1,TRBV20-1,NA,CSAKRQEGTEAFF,TGCAGTGCCAAAAGACAGGAAGGGACTGAAGCTTTCTTT
NA,TRBJ2-7,TRBV7-2,NA,CASSLDVGTSGKQYF,TGTGCCAGCAGCTTAGACGTAGGGACATCCGGCAAGCAGTACTTC
NA,TRBJ1-2,TRBV28,NA,CASSFIYGGYTF,TGTGCCAGCAGTTTCATCTATGGTGGCTACACCTTC
NA,TRBJ1-1,TRBV7-9,TRBD1,CASSSGGSLNTEAFF,TGTGCCAGCAGCTCAGGGGGCAGTCTAAACACTGAAGCTTTCTTT
few,TRBJ2-7,TRBV7-2,NA,CASSVGSDYEQYF,TGTGCCAGCAGCGTCGGGTCGGACTACGAGCAGTACTTC
NA,TRBJ2-1,TRBV5-1,NA,CASSLGIGAYNEQFF,TGCGCCAGCAGCTTGGGGATTGGCGCCTACAATGAGCAGTTCTTC
NA,TRBJ2-7,TRBV6-2/TRBV6-3,TRBD2,CASSYASGSSYNEQYF,TGTGCCAGCAGTTACGCCAGCGGGAGCTCCTACAATGAGCAGTACTTC
NA,TRBJ2-1,TRBV20-1,TRBD2,CSARDPAASGGNEQFF,TGCAGTGCTAGAGACCCCGCGGCTAGCGGGGGCAATGAGCAGTTCTTC
NA,TRBJ2-3,TRBV14,NA,CASRPLGASTDTQYF,TGTGCCAGCAGGCCTTTAGGTGCGAGCACAGATACGCAGTATTTT
NA,TRBJ2-7,TRBV28,TRBD1,CASSIRPRTGTYEQYF,TGTGCCAGCAGTATCCGACCAAGGACAGGGACCTACGAGCAGTACTTC
NA,TRBJ2-1,TRBV6-2/TRBV6-3,NA,CASTSAGAGVDEQFF,TGTGCCAGCACCAGCGCCGGGGCAGGGGTCGATGAGCAGTTCTTC
few,TRBJ2-7,TRBV6-5,NA,CASSYLLGDTSYEQYF,TGTGCCAGCAGTTACCTCCTAGGGGACACTTCCTACGAGCAGTACTTC
NA,TRBJ2-7,TRBV10-3,TRBD2,CAISGTVQTSESYNEQYF,TGTGCCATCAGTGGGACCGTTCAGACTAGCGAGTCCTACAATGAGCAGTACTTC
NA,TRBJ1-2,TRBV2,TRBD1,CASSKQGPNYGYTF,TGTGCCAGCAGTAAACAGGGGCCTAACTATGGCTACACCTTC
NA,TRBJ1-2,TRBV6-5,TRBD1,CASSPTDRGDGYTF,TGTGCCAGCAGTCCTACCGACAGGGGAGATGGCTACACCTTC
NA,TRBJ2-7,TRBV10-2,NA,CASSEARGLTYEQYF,TGCGCCAGCAGTGAGGCCAGGGGACTAACCTACGAGCAGTACTTC
NA,TRBJ2-1,TRBV6-2/TRBV6-3,NA,CASMEGGGLYNEQFF,TGTGCCAGCATGGAGGGAGGGGGCCTTTACAATGAGCAGTTCTTC
few,TRBJ2-7,TRBV7-6,TRBD1,CASSHSGQGLNEQYF,TGTGCCAGCAGCCACTCCGGACAGGGCTTAAACGAGCAGTACTTC
few,TRBJ1-5,TRBV5-1,TRBD1,CASSLDGTGYQPQHF,TGCGCCAGCAGCTTGGATGGGACAGGGTATCAGCCCCAGCATTTT
few,TRBJ2-3,TRBV28,TRBD2,CASSFGGGAADTQYF,TGTGCCAGCAGTTTCGGGGGGGGCGCCGCAGATACGCAGTATTTT
NA,TRBJ1-5,TRBV12-3/TRBV12-4,TRBD1,CASSSYRGRFSNQPQHF,TGTGCCAGCAGTTCCTACAGGGGCAGATTTAGCAATCAGCCCCAGCATTTT
NA,TRBJ1-6,TRBV7-9,NA,CASSSRPPNSPLHF,TGTGCCAGCAGCTCGCGCCCACCCAATTCACCCCTCCACTTT
NA,TRBJ1-4,TRBV5-1,NA,CASSNTGILDEKLFF,TGCGCCAGCAGCAATACAGGGATTCTAGATGAAAAACTGTTTTTT
NA,TRBJ1-5,TRBV10-3,NA,CAINRDYNQPQHF,TGTGCCATCAACCGGGACTACAATCAGCCCCAGCATTTT
NA,TRBJ2-5,TRBV10-3,NA,CAISGETQETQYF,TGTGCCATCAGTGGCGAGACTCAAGAGACCCAGTACTTC
few,TRBJ2-7,TRBV9,NA,CASSPQRFSYEQYF,TGTGCCAGCAGCCCTCAGAGATTCTCCTACGAGCAGTACTTC